In its sample, the clone carrying this TCR beta chain was seen many times. Its specificity is unknown. These data come from a study of early T cells in non-severe SARS-CoV-2 infection. About the research overall: Chains were unpaired, as sequencing was done on bulk RNA from unsorted whole blood.

cDNA molecules, individually, were tagged with unique molecular identifiers. TCRdb reprocessed the 5' RACE reads via MiXCR and lists one record per CDR3 protein. Among 100,000 to 140,000 distinct CDR3 sequences listed, more than 9.5% were seen once. CDR3 length: 12 residues. Trimming removed 6 bases at V and 4 bases at J, with 9 bases between. Notes on the study in general: Comparison of clonotypes with VDJdb favored anti-spike CD8 responses while missing private and CD4 specificities.

This rearrangement joins TRBV12-3 or TRBV12-4 to TRBJ2-5; D is uncertain. Sequenced material: whole blood. The sequence was collected from an adult who was a healthcare worker with PCR-confirmed SARS-CoV-2 infection or an uninfected control (not recorded which). The CDR3 DNA reads TGTGCCAGCAGCCCGGCAGCAGAGACCCAGTACTTC. Protein product: CASSPAAETQYF.